One sample yielded the 31 T cell receptor beta chains listed below, sequenced in a study of blood T cell repertoires in COVID-19. Profiling relied on immunoSEQ multiplex PCR, and the TCRdb table lists in-frame clones only, not all of them. The sample includes 130,000 to 150,000 clones, 84% seen only once; the top ten take approximately 9.5%. The specimen sequenced was peripheral blood. Receptors originate from an elderly woman in a cohort sampled during active or convalescent COVID-19.

This chain joins TRBV12-3 or TRBV12-4 and TRBJ2-5, with a tentative D call TRBD1 (6 bases). The CDR3 covers 13 residues. The ends were cut back, 6 bases at V and 5 bases at J, with 13 bases in the middle. The CDR3 nucleotides read TGTGCCAGCAGACTGTCAGGGGCCGAGACCCAGTACTTC. Residues: CASRLSGAETQYF.

The rearrangement links TRBV5-1 to TRBJ1-2, with a weak D call TRBD1 (5 bases). Between the trimmed V and J ends, which lost 0 bases and 0 bases, there was a span of 9 bases. Germline lookup yields CDR1 SGHRS and CDR2 YFSETQ. CDR3 length: 15 residues. CDR3 residues: CASSLGWGANYGYTF. DNA of the CDR3: TGCGCCAGCAGCTTGGGATGGGGGGCTAACTATGGCTACACCTTC.

This clone appeared a single time. For the CDR3, the DNA is TGCGCCAGCACCCGGTCGGTAGCGGGGTACAATGAGCAGTTCTTC. Translated, it gives CASTRSVAGYNEQFF. The chain employs TRBV5-1 and TRBJ2-1; 8 bases align to TRBD2. The ends lost 6 bases at V and 4 bases at J; junction bases unmatched: 9. Germline CDR1 and CDR2: SGHRS and YFSETQ. The CDR3 is 15 amino acids.

CDR3: CASRTTYEQYF. DNA of the CDR3: TGTGCCAGCAGGACAACTTACGAGCAGTACTTC. This sequence joins TRBV2 and TRBJ2-7; D gene ambiguous. The CDR3 length is 11 residues. With 6 bases removed from V and 4 bases from J, the gap between germline ends came to 7 bases. CDR1 and CDR2 (germline): SNHLY, FYNNEI.

The V and J genes are TRBV6-6 and TRBJ2-3; 8 nucleotides align to TRBD2. The germline CDR1 and CDR2 sequences are MNHNY and SVGAGI (reference sequence). CDR3 length equals 15 residues. V lost 6 bases, J lost 3 bases, and 8 bases stayed unmatched. The CDR3 nucleotides are TGTGCCAGCAGGCGTACGGGGGGGTCTACAGATACGCAGTATTTT. It yields the protein CASRRTGGSTDTQYF.

The gene calls are TRBV25-1 and TRBJ1-1; TRBD1 is a possible D gene (6 bases). This CDR3 comprises 13 residues. The ends were cut back, 3 bases at V and 3 bases at J, with 8 bases in the middle. Per the germline V gene, CDR1 is MGHDK and CDR2 is SYGVNS. The CDR3 DNA sequence: TGTGCCAGCAGTGACAGGGGTTACACTGAAGCTTTCTTT. Translated, it gives CASSDRGYTEAFF.

This clone was seen only once. The gene calls are TRBV29-1 and TRBJ1-1; TRBD1 is a possible D gene (5 bases). This CDR3 spans 14 amino acids. Between the trimmed V and J ends, which lost 3 bases and 3 bases, there was a span of 14 bases. Germline V gene lookup returns CDR1 SQVTM and CDR2 ANQGSEA. The CDR3 region is CSVDLTGGYTEAFF. CDR3 DNA sequence: TGCAGCGTTGATCTAACTGGGGGGTACACTGAAGCTTTCTTT. Full variable domain (remainder filled in from reference TRBV29-1 and TRBJ1-1): SAVISQKPSRDICQRGTSLTIQCQVDSQVTMMFWYRQQPGQSLTLIATANQGSEATYESGFVIDKFPISRPNLTFSTLTVSNMSPEDSSIYLCSVDLTGGYTEAFFGQGTRLTVV.

There are a few counts of this clone. V and J are TRBV7-8 and TRBJ2-7; D may be TRBD2 (5 bases). The germline V and J ends were trimmed by 0 bases and 7 bases, with 16 bases remaining between them. CDR3 length: 15 amino acids. The V gene's germline CDR1 is SGHVS and CDR2 FQNEAQ. The CDR3 region is CASSLARAAPGEQYV. The CDR3 nucleotides read TGTGCCAGCAGCTTAGCGCGGGCCGCACCTGGGGAGCAGTACGTC.

This clone was seen just once. The chain links TRBV9 to TRBJ2-3; a possible D gene is TRBD2 (5 bases). V was shortened by 3 bases and J by 5 bases, with 10 bases between the two germline ends. The germline V gene encodes CDR1 SGDLS and CDR2 YYNGEE. This CDR3 is 13 amino acids long. CDR3 nucleotide sequence: TGTGCCAGCAGCGAAGCAGAGGGAGATACGCAGTATTTT. As protein: CASSEAEGDTQYF. The full variable domain, completed using reference TRBV9 and TRBJ2-3, is DSGVTQTPKHLITATGQRVTLRCSPRSGDLSVYWYQQSLDQGLQFLIQYYNGEERAKGNILERFSAQQFPDLHSELNLSSLELGDSALYFCASSEAEGDTQYFGPGTRLTVL.

The V gene is TRBV7-3, the J gene TRBJ2-3, with unresolved D. V lost 5 bases to trimming and J lost 5 bases, with 8 bases between them. Looked up from germline, CDR1 is SGHTA and CDR2 is FQGTGA. The CDR3 is 12 residues long. The DNA for the CDR3 is TGTGCCAGCAGCCCCACGGGAGATACGCAGTATTTT. Residues: CASSPTGDTQYF. The full variable domain, rest sourced from reference TRBV7-3 and TRBJ2-3, is GAGVSQTPSNKVTEKGKYVELRCDPISGHTALYWYRQSLGQGPEFLIYFQGTGAADDSGLPNDRFFAVRPEGSVSTLKIQRTERGDSAVYLCASSPTGDTQYFGPGTRLTVL.

This chain connects TRBV7-3 to TRBJ2-2, with D possibly TRBD2 on 6 matching bases. V gave up 2 bases and J gave up 6 bases, with 7 bases separating them. This CDR3 region has 13 residues. Germline V lookup: CDR1 SGHTA, CDR2 FQGTGA. CDR3 DNA: TGTGCCAGCAGCTTATTAGCGGCCGGGGAGCTGTTTTTT. Translated: CASSLLAAGELFF.

In this sample, this clone turned up a few times. V and J are TRBV5-8 and TRBJ2-7; 8 bases fit TRBD1. After removal of 4 bases from V and 2 bases from J, the junction contained 5 bases not matched to a gene. CDR3 length equals 14 residues. CDR1 is SGHTS and CDR2 is YDEGEE in the germline V gene. CDR3 DNA sequence: TGTGCCAGCAGCAGAGGACAGGGAGCCTACGAGCAGTACTTC. Protein sequence: CASSRGQGAYEQYF.

This sequence joins TRBV30 and TRBJ2-1; 10 nucleotides agree with TRBD2. CDR3 length equals 17 residues. Trimming at V came to 2 bases and at J to 6 bases, leaving 13 bases not matched to a gene. The V gene's germline CDR1 is GTSNPN and CDR2 SVGIG (reference sequence). The CDR3 here is CAWSRTKSGGVSNEQFF. For the CDR3, the DNA is TGTGCCTGGAGTCGAACCAAAAGCGGGGGGGTCTCCAATGAGCAGTTCTTC.

This chain links TRBV29-1 with TRBJ1-2, with TRBD1 matching over 7 bases. The V segment lost 7 bases and the J segment 2 bases; nucleotides outside the gene matches: 4. The length of the CDR3 is 12 residues. From germline, CDR1 is SQVTM and CDR2 ANQGSEA. The CDR3 DNA reads TGCAGCGCTAGGGACAGAAACTATGGCTACACCTTC. This sequence encodes CSARDRNYGYTF.

CDR3 coding DNA: TGCGCCAGCAGCCAAAGTAGGGGGGGGCTACATGGGAACACTGAAGCTTTCTTT. This translates into CASSQSRGGLHGNTEAFF. This sequence joins TRBV4-1 and TRBJ1-1; D perhaps matches TRBD1 (6 bases). The V gene lost 2 bases and the J gene lost 1 base, with 20 bases spanning the gap. The CDR3 has 18 residues. Germline CDR1 is MGHRA and CDR2 is YSYEKL.

The chain employs TRBV25-1 and TRBJ1-1; D perhaps matches TRBD1 (6 bases). CDR3 size: 15 residues. Germline V gene lookup returns CDR1 MGHDK and CDR2 SYGVNS. The V gene lost 3 bases and the J gene lost 2 bases, with 13 bases spanning the gap. CDR3 nucleotide sequence: TGTGCCAGCAGTGAGACAGGTAGGATTAACACTGAAGCTTTCTTT. Translation gives CASSETGRINTEAFF. Based on the CDR3 plus reference TRBV25-1 and TRBJ1-1, the full variable domain is EADIYQTPRYLVIGTGKKITLECSQTMGHDKMYWYQQDPGMELHLIHYSYGVNSTEKGDLSSESTVSRIRTEHFPLTLESARPSHTSQYLCASSETGRINTEAFFGQGTRLTVV.

The rearrangement links TRBV20-1 to TRBJ2-3; TRBD1 agrees at 8 bases. This CDR3 has 15 residues. Germline V CDR1 and CDR2: DFQATT, SNEGSKA (reference sequence). With V trimmed by 3 bases and J by 4 bases, 9 bases remained unmatched. CDR3 sequence reads: CSASHSGQGADTQYF. As DNA, the CDR3 is TGCAGTGCTAGTCACTCCGGACAGGGTGCAGATACGCAGTATTTT.

CDR3 coding DNA: TGTGCCAGCAGTTACGACAGGGGACACAATGAGCAGTTCTTC. This encodes CASSYDRGHNEQFF. The V and J genes are TRBV6-2 or TRBV6-3 and TRBJ2-1, with 8 bases fitting TRBD1. The CDR3 contains 14 residues. Germline CDR1 and CDR2: MNHEY and SVGEGT. Losses at the gene ends were 2 bases for V and 5 bases for J; bases not matched to a gene: 2.

The rearrangement uses TRBV4-1 and TRBJ2-7; D is ambiguous. Germline V CDR1 and CDR2: MGHRA, YSYEKL. This CDR3 is 13 amino acids long. Trimming shortened V by 1 base and J by 3 bases, and 7 bases separated the two germline ends. The CDR3 DNA reads TGCGCCAGCAGCCAAGTTAGTCACTACGAGCAGTACGTC. It encodes CASSQVSHYEQYV.

The gene calls are TRBV6-5 and TRBJ1-2; 11 bases are shared with TRBD1. The CDR3 is 14 residues long. V shed 6 bases and J 5 bases; nucleotides not matched to a gene: 5. Germline V gene lookup returns CDR1 MNHEY and CDR2 SVGAGI. The CDR3 sequence: CASRGTGGGYGYTF. In DNA, the CDR3 is TGTGCCAGCAGGGGGACAGGGGGAGGGTATGGCTACACCTTC.

The chain couples TRBV18 to TRBJ2-5, with D hard to call. Trimming removed 3 bases at V and 3 bases at J, with 14 bases between. CDR3 length: 15 amino acids. The germline V gene has CDR1 KGHSH and CDR2 LQKENI. Here the CDR3 DNA reads TGTGCCAGCTCACCGTCCTTGCAGATTAAAGAGACCCAGTACTTC. Residues: CASSPSLQIKETQYF.

The V call is TRBV27, the J call TRBJ1-2; no clear D gene. This CDR3 is 15 amino acids long. Trimming removed 5 bases at V and 4 bases at J, with 17 bases between. Germline lookup yields CDR1 MNHEY and CDR2 SMNVEV (reference sequence). CDR3 coding DNA: TGTGCCAGCAGTGAGTTAGCTGCTCAGCCCTATGGCTACACCTTC. Amino acids: CASSELAAQPYGYTF.

V is TRBV5-1 and J is TRBJ1-2; 9 bases agree with TRBD1. The CDR3 consists of 15 residues. Germline V gene lookup returns CDR1 SGHRS and CDR2 YFSETQ. The trim removed 0 bases at V and 7 bases at J, leaving 7 bases unmatched. The CDR3 coding sequence is TGCGCCAGCAGCTTGGAAGGACAGGGGAGATCTGGCTACACCTTC. Translation: CASSLEGQGRSGYTF.

The chain is built from TRBV28 and TRBJ1-6; 7 bases align to TRBD1. CDR3 length equals 15 residues. Germline CDR1 and CDR2: MDHEN and SYDVKM. V trimming: 5 bases; J trimming: 6 bases; junction bases outside the gene matches: 7. The CDR3: CASSPPAGGNSPLHF. DNA for the CDR3: TGTGCCAGCAGTCCGCCGGCAGGGGGTAATTCACCCCTCCACTTT.

In its sample, this clone was seen a few times. The sample contains more than one DNA sequence encoding this CDR3. This sequence joins TRBV18 and TRBJ1-2; 10 nucleotides match TRBD1. The CDR3 runs to 15 residues. Per germline, CDR1 KGHSH and CDR2 LQKENI. V gave up 3 bases and J gave up 1 base; unmatched junction bases: 2. CDR3 bases: TGTGCCAGCTCACCGGACAGGGGGAATAACTATGGCTACACCTTC. This encodes CASSPDRGNNYGYTF.

This clone was detected many times. V gene TRBV19 combines with J gene TRBJ1-5; 7 bases agree with TRBD1. V was pared by 5 bases and J by 3 bases, with 7 bases of the junction left unmatched. This CDR3 has 15 residues. Germline V gives CDR1 LNHDA, CDR2 SQIVND (reference sequence). CDR3 coding DNA: TGTGCCAGTAGTCGAACCGGGACAGTCAATCAGCCCCAGCATTTT. Amino acid sequence: CASSRTGTVNQPQHF.

The CDR3 is CASSLVGTSGGDTQYF. Here the CDR3 DNA reads TGTGCCAGCAGCTTAGTAGGGACTAGCGGGGGAGATACGCAGTATTTT. This chain links TRBV7-2 with TRBJ2-3, with 14 bases matching TRBD2. The CDR3 length is 16 residues. Trimming removed 1 base from V and 5 bases from J; junction bases left unmatched: 2. Germline assignment: CDR1 SGHTA and CDR2 FQGNSA.

This clone was detected a few times. V gene TRBV5-6 combines with J gene TRBJ1-2; 9 bases are a match to TRBD1. With V trimmed by 4 bases and J by 4 bases, 8 bases remained unmatched. Per the germline V gene, CDR1 is SGHDT and CDR2 is YYEEEE. The CDR3 covers 15 residues. Written as DNA, the CDR3 is TGTGCCAGCAGCATAACAGGGGGCCAGACCTATGGCTACACCTTC. Translation gives CASSITGGQTYGYTF.

The CDR3 bases are TGTGCCAGCAGCCGCGGGGACAGAGACCCCTACGAGCAGTACTTC. Translating it yields CASSRGDRDPYEQYF. V and J are TRBV7-9 and TRBJ2-7; a weak D match, TRBD1 (7 bases). Trimming took 5 bases from V and 2 from J, leaving 16 bases between them. Germline assignment: CDR1 SEHNR and CDR2 FQNEAQ (reference sequence). The CDR3 covers 15 residues.

V and J are TRBV4-3 and TRBJ2-2; 11 bases line up with TRBD2. The V and J ends lost 0 bases and 0 bases, in that order; junction bases with no gene match: 9. CDR3 length: 20 amino acids. Germline V gives CDR1 LGHNA, CDR2 YSLEER. CDR3 loop: CASSQDRLAGGGANTGELFF. As DNA, the CDR3 is TGCGCCAGCAGCCAAGATCGTCTAGCGGGGGGCGGCGCGAACACCGGGGAGCTGTTTTTT.

The chain uses TRBV19 and TRBJ1-5; no clear D gene. In germline, CDR1 is LNHDA, CDR2 SQIVND (reference sequence). The CDR3 contains 14 residues. Trimming shortened V by 4 bases and J by 3 bases, and 10 bases separated the two germline ends. The CDR3 loop reads CASSTRRVNQPQHF. Here the CDR3 DNA reads TGTGCCAGTAGTACCCGACGGGTCAATCAGCCCCAGCATTTT. The full variable domain, its missing parts supplied by reference TRBV19 and TRBJ1-5, is DGGITQSPKYLFRKEGQNVTLSCEQNLNHDAMYWYRQDPGQGLRLIYYSQIVNDFQKGDIAEGYSVSREKKESFPLTVTSAQKNPTAFYLCASSTRRVNQPQHFGDGTRLSIL.